These 5 T cell receptor beta chains came from one sample sequenced in a study of liver allograft versus peripheral blood T cells (dated by TCRdb to 2018 to 2020). Context from the whole study: The study compared the T cell receptor repertoires present in transplanted livers with the repertoires present in the peripheral blood of liver transplant recipients.

Sequencing was performed on an Illumina MiSeq. Starting from the raw public reads, TCRdb applied fastp trimming at Q25, assembled clones with MiXCR and retained in-frame beta chains. Rows are unified per CDR3 protein, each entry keeping the most common DNA and genes. The sample includes fewer than 13,000 distinct CDR3 sequences, with less than 20% observed a single time. In total, the top ten clones hold about 1.2% of the sample. Source of these receptors: a human patient who had a liver transplant. A transplant means some T cells may be of graft donor rather than patient origin.

This clonotype was counted many times. The chain combines TRBV30 with TRBJ1-1; D possibly corresponds to TRBD1 (6 bases). The CDR3 covers 12 residues. Between the trimmed V and J ends, which lost 0 bases and 11 bases, there was a span of 13 bases. Germline CDR1 is GTSNPN and CDR2 is SVGIG (reference sequence). The CDR3 nucleotides read TGTGCCTGGAGTGTACGAGCAGGGGCGGCTTTCTTT. Amino acid sequence: CAWSVRAGAAFF.

V is TRBV30 and J is TRBJ1-6; 8 bases are shared with TRBD1. Germline V gives CDR1 GTSNPN, CDR2 SVGIG (reference sequence). The CDR3 contains 17 residues. Unmatched junction bases numbered 7, after V lost 3 bases and J lost 0 bases. CDR3 nucleotide sequence: TGTGCCTGGAGGGCCACAGGGGGACTCTCCTATAATTCACCCCTCCACTTT. Translated, it gives CAWRATGGLSYNSPLHF.

By share of the sample, this clonotype is medium-sized. The chain uses TRBV12-3 or TRBV12-4 and TRBJ1-5, with D unresolved. This CDR3 has 13 residues. Trimming cost V 3 bases and J 5 bases, with 8 bases left between them. This chain's CDR3 is CASSFGDHQPQHF. The CDR3, as DNA: TGTGCCAGCAGTTTCGGAGACCATCAGCCCCAGCATTTT.

This clonotype rates as medium-sized. The V and J genes are TRBV13 and TRBJ1-1, with D hard to call. CDR3 length equals 13 residues. Germline lookup yields CDR1 PRHDT and CDR2 FYEKMQ (reference sequence). Trimming cost V 1 base and J 1 base, with 4 bases left between them. The CDR3 protein is CASSLAQNTEAFF. The CDR3 DNA sequence: TGTGCCAGCAGCTTAGCCCAGAACACTGAAGCTTTCTTT.

This clonotype was detected a few times. The V call is TRBV19, the J call TRBJ2-5; 8 nucleotides agree with TRBD1. CDR3 length equals 17 residues. Germline CDR1 reads LNHDA; CDR2 reads SQIVND (reference sequence). Germline trimming cut 3 bases from V and 2 bases from J; bases unmatched to any gene: 11. CDR3 sequence reads: CASSIYGGGQGQETQYF. CDR3 sequence (DNA): TGTGCCAGTAGTATCTACGGCGGCGGACAGGGACAAGAGACCCAGTACTTC.